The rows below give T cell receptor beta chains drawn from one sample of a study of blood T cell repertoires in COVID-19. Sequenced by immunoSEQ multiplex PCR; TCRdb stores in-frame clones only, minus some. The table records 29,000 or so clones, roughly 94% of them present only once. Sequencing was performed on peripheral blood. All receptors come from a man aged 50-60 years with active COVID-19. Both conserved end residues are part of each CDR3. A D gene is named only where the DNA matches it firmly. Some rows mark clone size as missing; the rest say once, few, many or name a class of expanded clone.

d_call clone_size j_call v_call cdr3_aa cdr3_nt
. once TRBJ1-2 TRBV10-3 CAITPRVGETSNYGYTF TGTGCCATCACCCCTCGCGTTGGGGAGACGTCTAACTATGGCTACACCTTC
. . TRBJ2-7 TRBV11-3 CASSLGRFSYEQYF TGTGCCAGCAGCTTAGGCAGGTTCTCCTACGAGCAGTACTTC
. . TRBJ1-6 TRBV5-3 CARSLVQDSLFNSPLHF TGTGCCAGAAGCTTGGTACAAGACAGTCTTTTTAATTCACCCCTCCACTTT
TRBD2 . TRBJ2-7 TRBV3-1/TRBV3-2 CASSPMTSGFSYEQYF TGTGCCAGCAGCCCGATGACTAGCGGGTTCTCCTACGAGCAGTACTTC
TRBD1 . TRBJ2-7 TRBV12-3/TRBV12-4 CASSLALQGAEYF TGTGCCAGCAGTTTAGCGTTACAGGGGGCTGAGTACTTC
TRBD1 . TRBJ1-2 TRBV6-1 CASSEDQWTGANYGYTF TGTGCCAGCAGTGAAGATCAGTGGACAGGGGCGAACTATGGCTACACCTTC
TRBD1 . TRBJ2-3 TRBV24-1 CATSDPGTGADTQYF TGTGCCACCAGTGATCCCGGGACAGGGGCAGATACGCAGTATTTT
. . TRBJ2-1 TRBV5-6 CASSSTRMGSYNEQFF TGTGCCAGCAGCTCCACTAGGATGGGGTCCTACAATGAGCAGTTCTTC
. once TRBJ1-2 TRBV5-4 CASSYPGEDGYTF TGTGCCAGCAGCTACCCCGGAGAGGATGGCTACACCTTC
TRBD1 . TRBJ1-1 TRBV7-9 CASSLGGQGSGTF TGTGCCAGCAGCTTAGGGGGACAGGGGTCTGGCACTTTT
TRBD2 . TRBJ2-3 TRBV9 CASSAGTSPSTDTQYF TGTGCCAGCAGCGCAGGGACTAGCCCAAGCACAGATACGCAGTATTTT
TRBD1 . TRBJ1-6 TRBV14 CASSFSTGGNNSPLHF TGTGCCAGCAGCTTTTCGACAGGGGGAAATAATTCACCCCTCCACTTT
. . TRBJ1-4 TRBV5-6 CASSLGTPNEKLFF TGTGCCAGCAGCTTAGGGACACCGAATGAAAAACTGTTTTTT
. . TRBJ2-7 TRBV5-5 CASSLAGVYYEQYF TGTGCCAGCAGCTTGGCAGGGGTCTACTACGAGCAGTACTTC
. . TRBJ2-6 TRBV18 CASSLYLGGHSGANVLTF TGTGCCAGCTCACTCTACCTCGGGGGGCACTCTGGGGCCAACGTCCTGACTTTC
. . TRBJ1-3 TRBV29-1 CSVRGGGNTIYF TGCAGCGTTCGGGGGGGTGGAAACACCATATATTTT
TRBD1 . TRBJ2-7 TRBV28 CASSLAQDGTGNEQYF TGTGCCAGCAGTTTAGCCCAAGACGGGACAGGTAACGAGCAGTACTTC
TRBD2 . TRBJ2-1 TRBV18 CASSPPTSGSGLNEQFF TGTGCCAGCTCACCACCGACTAGCGGGAGTGGGCTCAATGAGCAGTTCTTC
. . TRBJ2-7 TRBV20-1 CSAYLNEQYF TGCAGTGCCTACTTAAACGAGCAGTACTTC
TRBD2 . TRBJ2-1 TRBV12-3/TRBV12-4 CASSLGLAGKQFF TGTGCCAGCAGTTTAGGACTAGCGGGTAAGCAGTTCTTC
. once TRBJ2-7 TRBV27 CARSGQRSSYEQYF TGTGCCAGGAGTGGACAGCGAAGTTCTTACGAGCAGTACTTC
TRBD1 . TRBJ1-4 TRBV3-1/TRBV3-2 CASSQAWTGHTNEKLFF TGTGCCAGCAGCCAGGCGTGGACAGGGCACACTAATGAAAAACTGTTTTTT
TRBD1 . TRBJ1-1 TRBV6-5 CASNNHRGMNTEAFF TGTGCCAGCAACAACCACAGGGGTATGAACACTGAAGCTTTCTTT
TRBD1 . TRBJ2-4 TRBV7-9 CASSLGTGDIQYF TGTGCCAGCAGCTTGGGGACAGGGGACATTCAGTACTTC
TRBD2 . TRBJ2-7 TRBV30 CAWSPLRGGSYEQYF TGTGCCTGGAGTCCCTTGCGGGGGGGTTCCTACGAGCAGTACTTC
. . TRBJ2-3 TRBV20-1 CSASPGGYTQYF TGCAGTGCTAGTCCGGGGGGCTATACGCAGTATTTT
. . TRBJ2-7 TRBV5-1 CASSLAIGLLSYEQYF TGCGCCAGCAGCTTGGCGATTGGACTTCTCTCCTACGAGCAGTACTTC
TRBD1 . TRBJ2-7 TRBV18 CASSPNTGAGYEQYF TGTGCCAGCTCACCAAATACAGGGGCAGGATACGAGCAGTACTTC
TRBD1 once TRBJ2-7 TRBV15 CATSSNTGGVQYF TGTGCCACCAGCAGTAACACAGGGGGCGTGCAGTACTTC
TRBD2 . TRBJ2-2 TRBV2 CASSGLGGTGELFF TGTGCCAGCAGTGGTTTGGGGGGGACCGGGGAGCTGTTTTTT
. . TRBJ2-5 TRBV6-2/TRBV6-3 CASSDPRRRSETQYF TGTGCCAGCAGCGACCCCCGAAGGAGGAGCGAGACCCAGTACTTC
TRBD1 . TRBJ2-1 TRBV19 CATTGTGGHEQFF TGTGCCACGACCGGGACAGGGGGCCATGAGCAGTTCTTC
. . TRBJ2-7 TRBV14 CASSHSGNEQYF TGTGCCAGCAGCCATTCCGGGAACGAGCAGTACTTC
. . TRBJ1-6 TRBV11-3 CASSSRNSPLHF TGTGCCAGCAGCTCTAGGAATTCACCCCTCCACTTT
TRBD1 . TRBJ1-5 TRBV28 CASFRDRGSNQPQHF TGTGCCAGCTTCCGGGACAGGGGATCAAATCAGCCCCAGCATTTT